This T cell receptor (beta chain) was sequenced during a study of blood T cell repertoires in COVID-19. J lost 6 bases, V lost 5 bases, and 8 bases had no gene match. CDR3 length equals 14 residues. The germline gives CDR1 MNHEY, CDR2 SMNVEV (reference sequence). TCRdb's copy holds only in-frame clones and misses some; the assay was immunoSEQ multiplex PCR. The data hold about 400,000 clones, with 80% to 90% observed a single time. The clonotype was recovered from a woman aged 25 to 39 with acute or convalescent COVID-19. V usage is TRBV27 and J usage is TRBJ2-3, with 7 bases lining up with TRBD2. Specimen: peripheral blood. The CDR3 loop is CASSLRGDLDTQYF. The CDR3 DNA reads as TGTGCCAGCAGTCTTCGGGGGGACCTGGATACGCAGTATTTT.